This TCR beta chain was captured by sequencing in a study of shared clonotypes between healthy human individuals. The CDR3 runs to 13 residues. V lost 2 bases to trimming and J lost 8 bases, with 12 bases between them. Germline V gene lookup returns CDR1 MNHEY and CDR2 SMNVEV (reference sequence). To note about this clone: Other nucleotide sequences from this sample produce the same CDR3.

The protocol was immunoSEQ multiplex PCR, while the TCRdb copy is restricted to in-frame clones and leaves out a portion. Among about 1 million clones, about 70% were seen once, and the ten largest hold around 1.5%. The rearrangement uses TRBV27 and TRBJ2-5; a possible D gene is TRBD1 (6 bases). Sequencing was performed on memory CD4+ T cells sorted from blood. Subset in this sample: CD45RA-negative fraction. The receptor's source is a man aged 18-30 years in good health. CDR3 sequence reads: CASSLQGSGTQYF. CDR3 in DNA: TGTGCCAGCAGTTTACAGGGGTCGGGAACCCAGTACTTC.